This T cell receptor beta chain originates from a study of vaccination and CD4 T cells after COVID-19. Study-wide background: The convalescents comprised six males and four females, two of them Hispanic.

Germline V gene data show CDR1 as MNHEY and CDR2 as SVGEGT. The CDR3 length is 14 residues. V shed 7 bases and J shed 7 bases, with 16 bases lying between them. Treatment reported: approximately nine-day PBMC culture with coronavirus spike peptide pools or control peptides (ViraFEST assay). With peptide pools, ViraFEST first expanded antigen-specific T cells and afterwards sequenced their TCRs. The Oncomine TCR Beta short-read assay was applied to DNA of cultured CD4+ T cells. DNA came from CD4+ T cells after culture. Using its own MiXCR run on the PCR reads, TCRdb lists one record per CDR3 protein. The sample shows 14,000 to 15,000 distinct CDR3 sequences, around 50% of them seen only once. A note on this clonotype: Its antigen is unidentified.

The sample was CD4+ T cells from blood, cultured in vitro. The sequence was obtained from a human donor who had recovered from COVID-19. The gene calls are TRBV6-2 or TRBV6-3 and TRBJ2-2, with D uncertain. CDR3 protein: CASTTGGWSGELFF. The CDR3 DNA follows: TGTGCCAGCACCACGGGCGGCTGGAGCGGGGAGCTGTTTTTT.